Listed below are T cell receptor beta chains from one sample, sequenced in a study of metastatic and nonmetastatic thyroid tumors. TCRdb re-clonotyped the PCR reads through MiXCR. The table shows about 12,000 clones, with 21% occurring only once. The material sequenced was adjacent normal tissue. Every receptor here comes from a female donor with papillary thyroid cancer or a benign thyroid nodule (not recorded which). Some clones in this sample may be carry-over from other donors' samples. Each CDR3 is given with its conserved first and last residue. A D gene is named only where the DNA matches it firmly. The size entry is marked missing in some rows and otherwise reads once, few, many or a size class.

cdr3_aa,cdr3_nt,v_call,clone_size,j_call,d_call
CASSDMGTVNEKLFF,TGTGCCAGCAGTGATATGGGGACCGTTAATGAAAAACTGTTTTTT,TRBV6-4,many,TRBJ1-4,-
CASSPDRPGANVLTF,TGCGCCAGCAGCCCCGACAGACCTGGGGCCAACGTCCTGACTTTC,TRBV5-1,-,TRBJ2-6,-
CASSTLVPAGDRVFTGELFF,TGTGCCAGCAGTACACTAGTCCCAGCTGGGGACAGGGTGTTCACCGGGGAGCTGTTTTTT,TRBV6-4,-,TRBJ2-2,TRBD1
CAWIVASNNSPLHF,TGTGCCTGGATCGTGGCAAGTAATAATTCACCCCTCCACTTT,TRBV30,-,TRBJ1-6,-
CASNPAGVGTEAFF,TGTGCCAGCAACCCCGCAGGGGTCGGCACTGAAGCGTTCTTT,TRBV2,few,TRBJ1-1,-
CASSLSMGELFF,TGCGCCAGCAGCTTGAGCATGGGGGAGCTGTTTTTT,TRBV5-1,many,TRBJ2-2,-
CACSPQTGVLGDTQYF,TGTGCCTGCAGTCCACAGACAGGGGTGCTCGGAGATACGCAGTATTTT,TRBV27,-,TRBJ2-3,TRBD1
CASSIGGMNTEAFF,TGTGCCAGTAGTATAGGGGGCATGAACACTGAAGCTTTCTTT,TRBV19,-,TRBJ1-1,-
CASSLSGAGNTEAFF,TGTGCCAGCAGTTTATCGGGCGCAGGGAACACTGAAGCTTTCTTT,TRBV27,medium-sized,TRBJ1-1,-
CASTSTGPDEQYF,TGTGCCAGCACCTCTACAGGACCCGACGAGCAGTACTTC,TRBV12-3/TRBV12-4,-,TRBJ2-7,-
CAWSWQNTEAFF,TGTGCCTGGAGTTGGCAGAACACTGAAGCTTTCTTT,TRBV30,many,TRBJ1-1,-
CATSRKTAFGVGSTDEQYF,TGTGCCACCAGCAGAAAGACGGCCTTCGGGGTCGGGAGTACCGACGAGCAGTACTTC,TRBV15,-,TRBJ2-7,-
CASSYGLRGGRKAHEQFF,TGTGCCAGCAGTTACGGTTTAAGGGGCGGGAGAAAAGCTCATGAGCAGTTCTTC,TRBV6-6,few,TRBJ2-1,TRBD2
CASSLEPRWGDRQYF,TGCGCCAGCAGCTTGGAGCCGCGGTGGGGAGATAGGCAGTATTTT,TRBV5-1,-,TRBJ2-3,-
CASSYGQAEGEKLCF,TGTGCCAGCAGCTACGGACAGGCTGAGGGTGAGAAACTGTGTTTT,TRBV7-9,-,TRBJ1-4,TRBD1
CASSLTTHYEQYF,TGTGCCAGCAGCTTAACCACCCACTACGAGCAGTACTTC,TRBV7-9,many,TRBJ2-7,-
CASSLLGRLSSGNTIYF,TGTGCCAGCAGTTTACTAGGACGCCTTAGCTCTGGAAACACCATATATTTT,TRBV28,medium-sized,TRBJ1-3,-